These T cell receptor beta chains were read from a single sample in a study of OX40 agonist ivuxolimab in advanced cancers. The repertoire was sequenced with immunoSEQ multiplex PCR; TCRdb's copy has only in-frame clones and lacks some. The sample shows 86,000 or so clones, roughly nine tenths of them seen only once. Sequenced here: CD4+ or CD8+ T cells sorted from blood, sampled in a trial of the OX40 agonist ivuxolimab. The receptors here all came from an adult with an advanced solid tumor such as melanoma, head and neck, liver or kidney cancer. Each CDR3 is given with its conserved first and last residue. The D gene is left open where the match is weak. The size entry is marked missing in some rows and otherwise reads once, few, many or a size class.

J | V | D | size | CDR3 | DNA
TRBJ2-1 | TRBV2 | TRBD2 | NA | CASRAIAGGYNEQFF | TGTGCCAGCAGGGCGATAGCGGGGGGATACAATGAGCAGTTCTTC
TRBJ2-5 | TRBV5-1 | NA | NA | CASSLEVGGGETQYF | TGCGCCAGCAGCTTGGAGGTGGGGGGAGGAGAGACCCAGTACTTC
TRBJ2-6 | TRBV5-4 | NA | NA | CASSPPGSLSGANVLTF | TGTGCCAGCAGCCCCCCGGGTAGTCTCTCTGGGGCCAACGTCCTGACTTTC
TRBJ2-1 | TRBV5-4 | TRBD1 | NA | CASSLNRGYNEQFF | TGTGCCAGCAGCTTGAACAGGGGTTACAATGAGCAGTTCTTC
TRBJ1-3 | TRBV28 | NA | NA | CASSPTGNTIYF | TGTGCCAGCAGTCCGACGGGGAACACCATATATTTT
TRBJ2-5 | TRBV7-2 | NA | NA | CASSLVVQETQYF | TGTGCCAGCAGCTTAGTCGTCCAAGAGACCCAGTACTTC
TRBJ2-6 | TRBV18 | NA | NA | CASSLSLSGANVLTF | TGTGCCAGCTCCCTGTCCCTTTCTGGGGCCAACGTCCTGACTTTC
TRBJ2-5 | TRBV5-1 | TRBD2 | NA | CASTPSGQETQYF | TGCGCCAGCACCCCTAGCGGCCAAGAGACCCAGTACTTC
TRBJ2-2 | TRBV4-2 | NA | NA | CASSPYFRGTGELFF | TGTGCCAGCAGCCCCTACTTCCGGGGCACCGGGGAGCTGTTTTTT
TRBJ1-2 | TRBV5-1 | NA | NA | CASSGGQPSYGYTF | TGCGCCAGCAGCGGAGGACAGCCTAGCTATGGCTACACCTTC
TRBJ2-3 | TRBV28 | NA | NA | CASSPIGGQSTDTQYF | TGTGCCAGCAGTCCCATCGGAGGGCAGAGCACAGATACGCAGTATTTT
TRBJ2-5 | TRBV19 | NA | NA | CASSIPRLGKETQYF | TGTGCCAGTAGTATTCCGCGGCTAGGGAAAGAGACCCAGTACTTC
TRBJ1-4 | TRBV11-2 | NA | once | CASSLHRSNEKLFF | TGTGCCAGCAGCTTACACAGATCTAATGAAAAACTGTTTTTT
TRBJ1-5 | TRBV5-1 | NA | NA | CASSLDPTDDSNQPQHF | TGCGCCAGCAGCTTGGACCCAACAGACGATAGCAATCAGCCCCAGCATTTT
TRBJ2-5 | TRBV21-1 | NA | NA | CACARDRHQETQYF | TGTGCCTGCGCCCGAGACAGGCACCAAGAGACCCAGTACTTC
TRBJ2-7 | TRBV28 | NA | NA | CASSFMGRYEYEQYF | TGTGCCAGCAGTTTTATGGGGCGTTACGAATACGAGCAGTACTTC
TRBJ1-2 | TRBV6-1 | TRBD1 | NA | CASSRLTGDYGYTF | TGTGCCAGCAGCCGGCTTACAGGGGACTATGGCTACACCTTC
TRBJ1-1 | TRBV28 | NA | NA | CASSFLGRSNTEAFF | TGTGCCAGCAGTTTCCTCGGGAGGAGTAACACTGAAGCTTTCTTT
TRBJ2-5 | TRBV18 | NA | NA | CASSPPTRRETQYF | TGTGCCAGCTCACCACCCACAAGAAGGGAGACCCAGTACTTC
TRBJ2-1 | TRBV28 | TRBD2 | once | CASSSSGRTDEQFF | TGTGCCAGCAGTTCTAGCGGGAGGACCGATGAGCAGTTCTTC
TRBJ1-5 | TRBV6-1 | NA | NA | CASSVAGDNQPQHF | TGTGCCAGCAGTGTGGCAGGAGACAATCAGCCCCAGCATTTT
TRBJ2-3 | TRBV11-1 | NA | NA | CASSLGVADTQYF | TGTGCCAGCAGCTTAGGGGTGGCGGATACGCAGTATTTT
TRBJ1-1 | TRBV7-9 | TRBD1 | NA | CASSLGQGEAFF | TGTGCCAGCAGCCTTGGACAGGGGGAAGCTTTCTTT
TRBJ2-3 | TRBV19 | NA | NA | CASSRPGGGTDTQYF | TGTGCCAGTAGTAGACCCGGGGGCGGCACAGATACGCAGTATTTT
TRBJ2-7 | TRBV5-1 | TRBD2 | NA | CASSLGSGGAYEQYF | TGCGCCAGCAGCTTGGGGAGCGGGGGGGCGTACGAGCAGTACTTC
TRBJ2-1 | TRBV6-5 | NA | NA | CASSYSRLASWEQFF | TGTGCCAGCAGTTACTCGAGGCTAGCGTCCTGGGAGCAGTTCTTC
TRBJ1-5 | TRBV7-8 | NA | NA | CASSLGVSQPQHF | TGTGCCAGCAGCTTGGGGGTTAGTCAGCCCCAGCATTTT
TRBJ2-7 | TRBV5-4 | TRBD2 | NA | CASSSGLAGASYEQYF | TGTGCCAGCAGCTCGGGACTAGCGGGGGCCTCCTACGAGCAGTACTTC
TRBJ2-7 | TRBV18 | TRBD1 | NA | CASSPTPTGGRGEQYF | TGTGCCAGCTCACCCACTCCGACAGGGGGACGAGGCGAGCAGTACTTC
TRBJ2-1 | TRBV6-6 | NA | NA | CASTRGDEQFF | TGTGCCAGCACCAGAGGGGATGAGCAGTTCTTC
TRBJ1-3 | TRBV7-2 | TRBD1 | NA | CASSLGQGGRTIYF | TGTGCCAGCAGCTTAGGACAGGGTGGCCGCACCATATATTTT
TRBJ1-1 | TRBV5-1 | NA | NA | CASRTPAGQGGTEAFF | TGCGCCAGCAGGACACCCGCGGGGCAGGGAGGCACTGAAGCTTTCTTT
TRBJ2-7 | TRBV11-2 | NA | NA | CASSFSLSSIGVVVYEQYF | TGTGCCAGCAGCTTTTCCCTGAGTAGTATTGGGGTAGTGGTCTACGAGCAGTACTTC
TRBJ1-1 | TRBV6-5 | NA | NA | CASSYWSGSDTEAFF | TGTGCCAGCAGTTACTGGTCGGGATCGGACACTGAAGCTTTCTTT
TRBJ2-2 | TRBV19 | NA | NA | CASQKQMNTGELFF | TGTGCCAGCCAAAAGCAGATGAACACCGGGGAGCTGTTTTTT
TRBJ2-1 | TRBV6-1 | TRBD2 | NA | CASSEAERGGSLEQFF | TGTGCCAGCAGTGAAGCTGAGCGGGGTGGTTCTCTTGAGCAGTTCTTC
TRBJ1-5 | TRBV19 | TRBD1 | NA | CASTPDRARQPQHF | TGTGCCAGTACCCCTGACAGGGCACGCCAGCCCCAGCATTTT
TRBJ1-2 | TRBV2 | NA | NA | CASSGVFENYGYTF | TGTGCCAGCAGTGGGGTATTTGAGAACTATGGCTACACCTTC
TRBJ2-5 | TRBV2 | NA | NA | CASSEQLQETQYF | TGTGCCAGCAGTGAACAGCTACAAGAGACCCAGTACTTC
TRBJ1-5 | TRBV2 | NA | NA | CASSEDNLDQPQHF | TGTGCCAGCAGTGAAGACAATCTCGATCAGCCCCAGCATTTT
TRBJ1-5 | TRBV7-2 | NA | few | CASSSARLQPQHF | TGTGCCAGCAGCTCCGCCCGGTTGCAGCCCCAGCATTTT
TRBJ1-2 | TRBV29-1 | TRBD1 | NA | CSGLDRGYGYTF | TGCAGCGGACTCGACAGGGGCTATGGCTACACCTTC
TRBJ1-5 | TRBV23-1 | NA | NA | CASRGRGYQPQHF | TGCGCCAGCAGGGGCAGGGGTTATCAGCCCCAGCATTTT
TRBJ2-3 | TRBV29-1 | TRBD2 | NA | CSVEGSGVSTDTQYF | TGCAGCGTTGAGGGTAGCGGGGTTAGCACAGATACGCAGTATTTT
TRBJ2-2 | TRBV30 | TRBD2 | NA | CAWSVTRTSGALNTGELFF | TGTGCCTGGAGTGTAACGAGGACTAGCGGGGCGCTGAACACCGGGGAGCTGTTTTTT
TRBJ2-7 | TRBV18 | NA | NA | CASSPDANSYEQYF | TGTGCCAGCTCACCGGACGCCAACTCCTACGAGCAGTACTTC
TRBJ1-5 | TRBV6-5 | TRBD1 | NA | CASRRQGSNQPQHF | TGTGCCAGCAGGAGACAGGGTTCTAACCAGCCCCAGCATTTT
TRBJ2-3 | TRBV5-1 | NA | NA | CASSLGAGPGIDTQYF | TGCGCCAGCAGCTTGGGGGCCGGCCCAGGAATAGATACGCAGTATTTT
TRBJ1-5 | TRBV7-8 | NA | NA | CASSHRQAAYQPQHF | TGTGCCAGCAGCCATCGACAGGCTGCTTACCAGCCCCAGCATTTT